This T cell receptor (beta chain) was obtained from a study of blood T cell repertoires in COVID-19 (dated by TCRdb to the early 2020s). For context, the study as a whole: Collaborator samples came from the United States, Italy and Spain and covered acute and convalescent phases of COVID-19. The material from the prospective study consisted of cDNA or gDNA derived from T cells, B-cell-depleted T cells, or PBMCs. Subjects who had been exposed to COVID-19, were actively infected with it, or had recovered from it provided the deeply sampled blood TCRbeta repertoires that made up the dataset. A freely available public database, intended as a resource for researchers studying the immune response to SARS-CoV-2, is where the repertoires were released. Samples were obtained from the ongoing ImmuneRACE study (first 160 participants) and from some 1,300 subjects provided by 6 global collaborators. Nearly every sample came with metadata listing a de-identified subject ID, COVID-19 status, age in years and sex. Where HLA class I and class II types were available, the types were taken from metadata supplied by the sample provider, not from assay-based typing. What the study reported, not specific to this receptor: Clinical and demographic metadata were provided uncurated, with the amount varying by source and participant.

TCRbeta CDR3 regions were amplified from genomic DNA by means of the immunoSEQ Assay, a bias-controlled multiplex PCR. The paper's processing steps were these. The number of nucleated cells in each sample was estimated by amplification of reference gene primers within the assay. Sequence reads were collapsed and filtered to measure the absolute abundance of every unique TCRbeta CDR3 rearrangement. For each sample, productive Simpson clonality was calculated as the square root of Simpson's diversity index over productive rearrangements. What TCRdb holds here is the immuneACCESS table cut down to in-frame rearrangements. Part of the clones is not present; checked against another copy, under half of the missing clones reflect an unresolved V gene, and the others are unexplained. D and trimming were read from the DNA, whereas the V and J calls and clone size are those reported in that table. Within this sample are roughly 130,000 clones, with over 75% of them counted one time only. The ten largest clones represent about 10% of the sample.

The table lists this clone with a few counts. Its antigen target is currently unknown. No base quality information exists; no much larger clone differs at one position. Whole blood was collected in K2EDTA tubes by collaborating institutions according to the institutions' own protocols. For TCRbeta analysis, collaborators shipped samples as frozen whole blood, isolated PBMCs, or DNA extracted from either of those sample types. This TCR was sampled from a man between 60 and 75 years old with active or convalescent COVID-19. Sequenced material: peripheral blood.

The CDR3 region reads CASSIQRTGELFF. The DNA is TGTGCCAGTAGTATCCAGCGAACCGGGGAGCTGTTTTTT. This sequence uses TRBV19 and TRBJ2-2; no D gene call is confident. The germline V gene encodes CDR1 LNHDA and CDR2 SQIVND (reference sequence). Trimming costs V 3 bases and J 5 bases, and their ends lie 7 bases apart. The CDR3 measures 13 amino acids from cysteine to phenylalanine. Here the CDR3 DNA is all that survives: 39 bases in frame from base 1. Reference TRBV19 and TRBJ2-2 proteins supply the regions before and after the CDR3; the full variable domain is: DGGITQSPKYLFRKEGQNVTLSCEQNLNHDAMYWYRQDPGQGLRLIYYSQIVNDFQKGDIAEGYSVSREKKESFPLTVTSAQKNPTAFYLCASSIQRTGELFFGEGSRLTVL.